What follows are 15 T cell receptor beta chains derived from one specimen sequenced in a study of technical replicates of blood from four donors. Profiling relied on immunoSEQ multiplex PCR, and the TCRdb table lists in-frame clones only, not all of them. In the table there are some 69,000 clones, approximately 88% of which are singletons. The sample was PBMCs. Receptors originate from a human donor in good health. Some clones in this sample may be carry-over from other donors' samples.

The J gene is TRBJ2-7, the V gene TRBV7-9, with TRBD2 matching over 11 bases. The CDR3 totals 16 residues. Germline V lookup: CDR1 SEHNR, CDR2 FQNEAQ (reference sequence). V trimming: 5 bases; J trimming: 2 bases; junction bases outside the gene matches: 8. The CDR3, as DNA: TGTGCCAGCAGCCCTGTGTTAGCGGGAGGGACCTACGAGCAGTACTTC. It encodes CASSPVLAGGTYEQYF.

DNA of the CDR3: TGTGCCAGCAGCTTAGGAGGGACAGAACCCTACAATGAGCAGTTCTTC. It encodes CASSLGGTEPYNEQFF. This chain links TRBV7-2 with TRBJ2-1, with 7 bases aligning to TRBD1. The CDR3 extends over 16 amino acids. CDR1 is SGHTA, CDR2 FQGNSA, per germline. J lost 2 bases, V lost 1 base, and 5 bases had no gene match.

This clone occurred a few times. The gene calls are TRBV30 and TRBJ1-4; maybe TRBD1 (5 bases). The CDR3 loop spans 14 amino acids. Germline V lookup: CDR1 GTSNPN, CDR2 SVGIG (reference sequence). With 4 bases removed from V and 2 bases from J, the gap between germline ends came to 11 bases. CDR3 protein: CAWKKQETNEKLFF. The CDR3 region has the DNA TGTGCCTGGAAAAAACAGGAGACTAATGAAAAACTGTTTTTT.

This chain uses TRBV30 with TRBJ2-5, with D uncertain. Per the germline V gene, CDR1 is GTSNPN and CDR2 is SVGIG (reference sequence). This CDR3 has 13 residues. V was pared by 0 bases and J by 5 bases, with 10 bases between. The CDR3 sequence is CAWSVFFQETQYF. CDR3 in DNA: TGTGCCTGGAGTGTATTTTTCCAGGAGACCCAGTACTTC.

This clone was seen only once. CDR3 sequence: CASSPLAGGPRNEQFF. The CDR3 nucleotides are TGTGCCAGCAGCCCGTTAGCGGGAGGGCCTAGGAATGAGCAGTTCTTC. The J gene is TRBJ2-1, the V gene TRBV7-2, with TRBD2 identical over 11 bases. Germline CDR1 is SGHTA and CDR2 is FQGNSA. This CDR3 has 16 amino acids. Trimming cost V 5 bases and J 7 bases; bases outside gene matches: 10.

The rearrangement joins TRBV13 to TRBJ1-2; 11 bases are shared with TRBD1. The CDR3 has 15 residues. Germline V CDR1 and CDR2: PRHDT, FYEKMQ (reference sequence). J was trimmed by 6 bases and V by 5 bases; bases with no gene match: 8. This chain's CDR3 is CASSRGQGARDGYTF. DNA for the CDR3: TGTGCCAGCAGCAGAGGACAGGGGGCGCGGGATGGCTACACCTTC.

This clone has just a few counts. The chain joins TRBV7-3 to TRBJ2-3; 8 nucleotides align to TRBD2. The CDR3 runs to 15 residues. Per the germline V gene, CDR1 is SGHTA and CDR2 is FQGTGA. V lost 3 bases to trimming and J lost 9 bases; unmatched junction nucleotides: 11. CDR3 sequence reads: CASSFGARGATTQYF. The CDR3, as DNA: TGTGCCAGCAGCTTCGGGGCGCGGGGGGCAACGACGCAGTATTTT.

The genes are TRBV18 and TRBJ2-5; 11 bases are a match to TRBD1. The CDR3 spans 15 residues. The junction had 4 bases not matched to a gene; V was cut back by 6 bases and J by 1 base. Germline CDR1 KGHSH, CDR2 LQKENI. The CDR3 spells CASSQGTGGQETQYF. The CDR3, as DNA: TGTGCCAGCTCCCAGGGGACAGGGGGCCAAGAGACCCAGTACTTC. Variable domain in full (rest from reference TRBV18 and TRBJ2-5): NAGVMQNPRHLVRRRGQEARLRCSPMKGHSHVYWYRQLPEEGLKFMVYLQKENIIDESGMPKERFSAEFPKEGPSILRIQQVVRGDSAAYFCASSQGTGGQETQYFGPGTRLLVL.

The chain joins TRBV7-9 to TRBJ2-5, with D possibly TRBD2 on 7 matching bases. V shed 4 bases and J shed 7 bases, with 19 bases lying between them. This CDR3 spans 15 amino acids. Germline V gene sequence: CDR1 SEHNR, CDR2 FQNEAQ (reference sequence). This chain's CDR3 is CASSSSGGGVATQYF. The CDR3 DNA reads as TGTGCCAGCAGCTCTAGCGGAGGGGGGGTTGCGACCCAGTACTTC. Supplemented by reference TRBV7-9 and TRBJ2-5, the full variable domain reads DTGVSQNPRHKITKRGQNVTFRCDPISEHNRLYWYRQTLGQGPEFLTYFQNEAQLEKSRLLSDRFSAERPKGSFSTLEIQRTEQGDSAMYLCASSSSGGGVATQYFGPGTRLLVL.

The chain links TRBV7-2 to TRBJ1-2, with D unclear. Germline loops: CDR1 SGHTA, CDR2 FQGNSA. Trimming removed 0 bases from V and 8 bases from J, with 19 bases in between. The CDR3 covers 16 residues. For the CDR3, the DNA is TGTGCCAGCAGCTTAGCGCCCGGGGAAACGGTCGAGGGCTACACCTTC. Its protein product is CASSLAPGETVEGYTF. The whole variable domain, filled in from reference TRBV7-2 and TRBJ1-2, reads GAGVSQSPSNKVTEKGKDVELRCDPISGHTALYWYRQSLGQGLEFLIYFQGNSAPDKSGLPSDRFSAERTGGSVSTLTIQRTQQEDSAVYLCASSLAPGETVEGYTFGSGTRLTVV.

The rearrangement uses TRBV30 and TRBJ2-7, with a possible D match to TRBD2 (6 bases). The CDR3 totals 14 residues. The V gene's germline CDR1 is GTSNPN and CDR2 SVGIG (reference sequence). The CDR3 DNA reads TGTGCTTACAACTCGGGGCTAGCGTTGTACGAGCAGTACTTC. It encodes CAYNSGLALYEQYF.

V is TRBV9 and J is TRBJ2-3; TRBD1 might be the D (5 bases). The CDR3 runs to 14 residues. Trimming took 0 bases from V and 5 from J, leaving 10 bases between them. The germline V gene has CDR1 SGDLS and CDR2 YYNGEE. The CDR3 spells CASSVAQGEDTQYF. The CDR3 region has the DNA TGTGCCAGCAGCGTAGCCCAGGGTGAAGATACGCAGTATTTT.

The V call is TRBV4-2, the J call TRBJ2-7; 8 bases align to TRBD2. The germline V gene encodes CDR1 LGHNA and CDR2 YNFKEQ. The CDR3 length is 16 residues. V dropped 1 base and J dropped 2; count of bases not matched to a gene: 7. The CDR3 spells CASSQAESGSPYEQYF. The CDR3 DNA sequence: TGTGCCAGCAGCCAAGCCGAGAGCGGGAGTCCCTACGAGCAGTACTTC.

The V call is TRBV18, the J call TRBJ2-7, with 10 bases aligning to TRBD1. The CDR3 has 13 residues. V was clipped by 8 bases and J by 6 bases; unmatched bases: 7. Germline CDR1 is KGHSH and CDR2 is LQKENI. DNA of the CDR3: TGTGCCAGCAAGAACCGGGACAGGGGCGAGCAGTACTTC. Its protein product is CASKNRDRGEQYF. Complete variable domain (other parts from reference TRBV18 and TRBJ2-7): NAGVMQNPRHLVRRRGQEARLRCSPMKGHSHVYWYRQLPEEGLKFMVYLQKENIIDESGMPKERFSAEFPKEGPSILRIQQVVRGDSAAYFCASKNRDRGEQYFGPGTRLTVT.

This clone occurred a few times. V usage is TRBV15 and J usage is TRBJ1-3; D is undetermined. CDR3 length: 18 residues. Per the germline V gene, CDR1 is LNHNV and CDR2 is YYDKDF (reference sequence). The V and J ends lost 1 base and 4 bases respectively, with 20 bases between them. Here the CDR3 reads CATSRGISLRRMGNTIYF. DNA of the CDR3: TGTGCCACCAGCAGAGGAATCTCACTACGGAGAATGGGAAACACCATATATTTT.